This entry describes one T cell receptor (beta chain). Its antigen is not known. The sample is drawn from a study of PD-L1 blockade in urothelial cancer. Study details: The patients first took atezolizumab in about 2014, receiving 1,200 mg intravenously every 3 weeks. Prior chemotherapy regimens per patient numbered 0 to 3.

CDR1 MDHEN and CDR2 SYDVKM come from the germline V gene. V lost 6 bases to trimming and J lost 4 bases, with 9 bases between them. The CDR3 length is 12 residues. Method: immunoSEQ multiplex PCR; TCRdb's copy keeps in-frame clones and lacks some. The sample has 35,000 to 40,000 clones; approximately 83% are singletons. Patients presented with locally advanced or metastatic urothelial carcinoma. The study's findings and limits: At the 3-week point, tumor-associated blood clones expanded more in durable-benefit patients.

Sequenced material: PBMCs, taken around atezolizumab (anti-PD-L1) treatment. The rearrangement uses TRBV28 and TRBJ1-1; D gene ambiguous. The clonotype comes from a man in his 60s with urothelial cancer. The CDR3 DNA follows: TGTGCCAGCAGCCAGACACTCACTGAAGCTTTCTTT. Amino acids: CASSQTLTEAFF.